The table lists the clone carrying this T cell receptor (beta chain) with many counts. Its antigen is still unknown. One entry per CDR3 protein results from TCRdb running MiXCR on the 5' RACE reads. The repertoire holds about 200,000 distinct CDR3 sequences, with 2.5% to 3.5% as singletons. CDR1 is SGHDN, CDR2 FVKESK, per germline. With 3 bases removed from V and 5 bases from J, the gap between germline ends came to 19 bases. This CDR3 comprises 16 residues. The data were obtained in a study of T cells after yellow fever vaccination. Study context: Preparation of the low-cell-number fractions used SMART-Seq v4 Ultra Low Input. Whole-study findings and limits: There was a possibility that FACS-sorted repertoires contained abundant clonotypes contaminating from the bulk population. Post-booster samples contained most primary-vaccination clones (more than 95% CD4, around 88% CD8).

The source was CD4+ T cells sorted from PBMCs, collected 10 days after the yellow fever booster vaccination. This receptor was taken from a man aged 18 to 30 who received the YFV17D yellow fever vaccine. The genes are TRBV14 and TRBJ1-2, with a weak D call TRBD1 (5 bases). The CDR3 region has the DNA TGTGCCAGCAGCCATACTCTCGGGGGATCCAGTTATGGCTACACCTTC. This sequence encodes CASSHTLGGSSYGYTF.